The source of this T cell receptor (beta chain) is a study of OX40 agonist ivuxolimab in advanced cancers. Points from the study as a whole: Clonal expansion from baseline to week 6 occurred in both CD4+ and CD8+ T cells. Also showing low normalized T-cell clonal expansion were some of the nonresponders. Not determined was the antigen specificity of the expanded peripheral T cells.

This CDR3 is 13 amino acids long. Per germline, CDR1 GTSNPN and CDR2 SVGIG (reference sequence). About this clone: The antigen is undetermined.

Data came from immunoSEQ multiplex PCR; TCRdb stores just in-frame clones and leaves some out. The table includes about 21,000 clones, roughly four fifths detected once. The sequences come from CD4+ or CD8+ T cells sorted from blood, collected in a trial of the OX40 agonist ivuxolimab. The chain recombines TRBV30 with TRBJ2-7; possible D gene TRBD1, 6 bases. This clonotype originated in an adult with an advanced solid tumor such as melanoma, head and neck, liver or kidney cancer. Written as DNA, the CDR3 is TGTGCTATGGGGGCGGCCGCACCGCGGGAGCAGTACTTC. It translates to CAMGAAAPREQYF. The full variable domain, rest sourced from reference TRBV30 and TRBJ2-7, is SQTIHQWPATLVQPVGSPLSLECTVEGTSNPNLYWYRQAAGRGLQLLFYSVGIGQISSEVPQNLSASRPQDRQFILSSKKLLLSDSGFYLCAMGAAAPREQYFGPGTRLTVT.